What follows are 21 T cell receptor beta chains derived from one specimen sequenced in a study of shared T cell receptors in the human thymus. Produced via immunoSEQ multiplex PCR; TCRdb's table is partial and in-frame only. The sample lists 500,000 to 750,000 clones; 70% to 90% were seen once. These data are also associated with another study on human thymus T cells.

Sequencing was carried out using thymocytes. The receptors stem from a boy younger than two with a congenital heart defect.

This clone showed up just once. The rearrangement uses TRBV6-5 and TRBJ2-1; 9 bases are shared with TRBD2. V shed 6 bases, J shed 10 bases, and the junction held 10 bases outside the gene matches. CDR1 and CDR2 from the germline V gene are MNHEY and SVGAGI. The CDR3 has 14 amino acids. CDR3 nucleotide sequence: TGTGCCAGCAGCCCCGCGGGAGGGCCAGGGGAGCAGTTCTTC. This encodes CASSPAGGPGEQFF.

V is TRBV28 and J is TRBJ2-5, with 7 bases aligning to TRBD2. There are 15 residues in the CDR3. V lost 5 bases, J lost 5 bases, and 11 bases stayed unmatched. Germline V gives CDR1 MDHEN, CDR2 SYDVKM. The CDR3, as DNA: TGTGCCAGCAGTCCCCCCCGCGGGAGACCGGAGACCCAGTACTTC. As protein: CASSPPRGRPETQYF.

The rearrangement links TRBV30 to TRBJ2-3; D may be TRBD2 (5 bases). Germline CDR1 reads GTSNPN; CDR2 reads SVGIG (reference sequence). V lost 1 base and J lost 5, with 7 bases in between. This CDR3 spans 12 amino acids. The CDR3 protein is CAWSAGIDTQYF. CDR3 sequence (DNA): TGTGCCTGGAGTGCGGGGATAGATACGCAGTATTTT.

The chain is built from TRBV5-6 and TRBJ2-7; TRBD2 matches 9 bases. This CDR3 has 16 residues. V lost 4 bases, J lost 0 bases, and 8 bases stayed unmatched. Germline loops: CDR1 SGHDT, CDR2 YYEEEE. The CDR3 DNA is TGTGCCAGCAGCCTGTCTAGCGGGACGAGCTCCTACGAGCAGTACTTC. This encodes CASSLSSGTSSYEQYF.

The chain has TRBV2 and TRBJ2-1, with 8 positions matching TRBD2. The V segment lost 6 bases and the J segment 7 bases; nucleotides outside the gene matches: 8. CDR3 length: 14 residues. The germline gives CDR1 SNHLY, CDR2 FYNNEI. In DNA form, the CDR3 reads TGTGCCAGCAGCAGCCGGGAGGGTGAAAATGAGCAGTTCTTC. Its translation: CASSSREGENEQFF. Looking up the rest from reference TRBV2 and TRBJ2-1 gives the full variable domain: EPEVTQTPSHQVTQMGQEVILRCVPISNHLYFYWYRQILGQKVEFLVSFYNNEISEKSEIFDDQFSVERPDGSNFTLKIRSTKLEDSAMYFCASSSREGENEQFFGPGTRLTVL.

V usage is TRBV28 and J usage is TRBJ2-7; 7 positions agree with TRBD1. This CDR3 has 16 residues. V lost 1 base and J lost 2; bases outside the gene matches: 8. The germline gives CDR1 MDHEN, CDR2 SYDVKM. The CDR3 protein is CASSLFTGQDPYEQYF. In nucleotides, the CDR3 is TGTGCCAGCAGTTTATTTACAGGACAGGACCCCTACGAGCAGTACTTC.

This chain links TRBV6-1 with TRBJ2-5; D is unresolved. CDR3 length: 13 amino acids. Trimming stripped 7 bases from V and 5 bases from J, with 14 bases between. Germline V gives CDR1 MNHNS, CDR2 SASEGT. This chain's CDR3 is CASTCQDTETQYF. Here the CDR3 DNA reads TGTGCCAGCACCTGCCAAGACACGGAGACCCAGTACTTC.

The genes are TRBV2 and TRBJ2-1, with 11 bases identical to TRBD1. Germline V lookup: CDR1 SNHLY, CDR2 FYNNEI. After removal of 6 bases from V and 1 base from J, the junction contained 5 bases not matched to a gene. The CDR3 is 16 residues long. CDR3 in DNA: TGTGCCAGCAGAGGGACAGGGGGGTCTTCCTACAATGAGCAGTTCTTC. Translated, it gives CASRGTGGSSYNEQFF.

The chain couples TRBV14 to TRBJ2-7, with a possible D match to TRBD2 (7 bases). The CDR3 length is 16 residues. V was pared by 3 bases and J by 3 bases, with 18 bases between. CDR1 is SGHDN, CDR2 FVKESK, per germline. For the CDR3, the DNA is TGTGCCAGCAGCCACGGGGAGGGGACAACTGTCTACGAGCAGTACTTC. Translated: CASSHGEGTTVYEQYF.

This sequence joins TRBV4-2 and TRBJ1-2, with D possibly matching TRBD1 (6 bases). Germline lookup yields CDR1 LGHNA and CDR2 YNFKEQ. Trimming took 3 bases from V and 3 from J, leaving 8 bases between them. This CDR3 has 13 residues. CDR3 DNA sequence: TGTGCCAGCAGCCAGGACAGATACTATGGCTACACCTTC. Its translation is CASSQDRYYGYTF.

The rearrangement links TRBV9 to TRBJ2-7; 7 bases are a match to TRBD1. The CDR3 loop spans 16 amino acids. The germline V gene encodes CDR1 SGDLS and CDR2 YYNGEE. With 4 bases clipped from V and 0 bases from J, the junction kept 10 bases outside the gene matches. DNA of the CDR3: TGTGCCAGCAGCATCCCCCCAGGGACAGCCTCCTACGAGCAGTACTTC. Protein: CASSIPPGTASYEQYF.

V is TRBV6-4 and J is TRBJ2-2; the match to TRBD1 covers 7 bases. CDR3 size: 15 residues. Germline CDR1 is MRHNA and CDR2 is SNTAGT. Losses at the gene ends were 0 bases for V and 4 bases for J; bases not matched to a gene: 2. DNA for the CDR3: TGTGCCAGCAGTGACTCGACAGGGCTCACCGGGGAGCTGTTTTTT. The encoded protein is CASSDSTGLTGELFF.

The genes are TRBV5-6 and TRBJ2-5; 9 nucleotides align to TRBD2. CDR3 length: 16 amino acids. CDR1 and CDR2 (germline): SGHDT, YYEEEE. The V gene end was trimmed by 0 bases and the J gene end by 4 bases; junction bases not matched to a gene: 7. CDR3 loop: CASSLELAGDGETQYF. CDR3 in DNA: TGTGCCAGCAGCTTGGAATTAGCGGGAGATGGAGAGACCCAGTACTTC.

J is TRBJ2-1 and V is TRBV18, with 14 bases identical to TRBD2. CDR3 size: 18 residues. Germline CDR1 is KGHSH and CDR2 is LQKENI. The V gene end was trimmed by 3 bases and the J gene end by 3 bases; junction bases not matched to a gene: 7. The CDR3 nucleotides read TGTGCCAGCTCACCCGCCGGACTAGCGGGAGGCTGCTACAATGAGCAGTTCTTC. Its protein is CASSPAGLAGGCYNEQFF.

This clone was seen more than once but under ten times. The genes are TRBV15 and TRBJ2-5; 7 positions match TRBD2. This CDR3 contains 14 residues. Looked up from germline, CDR1 is LNHNV and CDR2 is YYDKDF (reference sequence). V was clipped by 0 bases and J by 2 bases; unmatched bases: 0. CDR3 DNA: TGTGCCACCAGCAGAGAGGGACTACAAGAGACCCAGTACTTC. Encoded protein: CATSREGLQETQYF.

V usage is TRBV4-1 and J usage is TRBJ2-6; 8 nucleotides match TRBD1. Germline V lookup: CDR1 MGHRA, CDR2 YSYEKL. J gave up 3 bases and V 4 bases, and 11 bases lay outside the gene matches. The CDR3 has 18 residues. Here the CDR3 DNA reads TGCGCCAGCAGCCGACCGAAGGACAGGGTGGGTGGGGCCAACGTCCTGACTTTC. Its translation: CASSRPKDRVGGANVLTF.

In this sample, this clone turned up a few times. The chain couples TRBV15 to TRBJ2-3, with D tentatively TRBD2 (5 bases). This CDR3 region has 16 residues. Trimming shortened V by 0 bases and J by 2 bases, and 12 bases separated the two germline ends. CDR1 LNHNV and CDR2 YYDKDF come from the germline V gene (reference sequence). This CDR3 reads CATSRDFGKDTDTQYF. The CDR3 bases are TGTGCCACCAGCAGAGACTTCGGGAAGGACACAGATACGCAGTATTTT.

The genes are TRBV7-2 and TRBJ2-7; 8 nucleotides match TRBD1. The CDR3 is made up of 16 amino acids. The germline V gene has CDR1 SGHTA and CDR2 FQGNSA. The J segment lost 0 bases and the V segment lost 5 bases, leaving 9 bases of the junction unmatched. The CDR3 loop is CASSQGAMWASYEQYF. DNA for the CDR3: TGTGCCAGCAGCCAGGGGGCAATGTGGGCCTCCTACGAGCAGTACTTC.

Points on this clone: Mismatch with germline at one junction end may stem from a read error. The same CDR3 can be traced to other DNA sequences in this sample. J is TRBJ2-3 and V is TRBV27, with 8 bases matching TRBD1. The CDR3 runs 14 residues. The germline V gene encodes CDR1 MNHEY and CDR2 SMNVEV (reference sequence). CDR3 region: CASSPGQGTDTQYF. The CDR3, as DNA: TGTGCCAGCAGCCCAGGACAGGGCACCGATACGCAGTATTTT.

The chain links TRBV5-1 to TRBJ2-7; no reliable D call. The V end was cut by 3 bases, the J end by 3 bases, with 10 bases between. Germline loops: CDR1 SGHRS, CDR2 YFSETQ. This CDR3 spans 13 amino acids. The CDR3 coding sequence is TGCGCCAGCAGCTACGGAGAAAACTACGAGCAGTACTTC. It codes for CASSYGENYEQYF.

The chain is built from TRBV7-3 and TRBJ2-1; perhaps TRBD2 as D (5 bases). Trimming removed 5 bases at V and 0 bases at J, with 8 bases between. Germline loops: CDR1 SGHTA, CDR2 FQGTGA. CDR3 length equals 14 residues. CDR3 DNA sequence: TGTGCCAGCAGCCCGGGGAGCTCCTACAATGAGCAGTTCTTC. Its protein product is CASSPGSSYNEQFF.